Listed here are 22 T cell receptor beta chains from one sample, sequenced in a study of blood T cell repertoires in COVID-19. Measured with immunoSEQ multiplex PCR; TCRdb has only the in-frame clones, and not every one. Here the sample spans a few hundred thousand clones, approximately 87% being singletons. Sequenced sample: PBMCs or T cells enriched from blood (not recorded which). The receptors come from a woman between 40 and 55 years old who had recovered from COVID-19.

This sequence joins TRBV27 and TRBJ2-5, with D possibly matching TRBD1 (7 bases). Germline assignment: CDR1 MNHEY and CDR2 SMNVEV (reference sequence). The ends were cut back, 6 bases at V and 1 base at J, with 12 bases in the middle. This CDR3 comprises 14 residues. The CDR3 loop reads CASSWRGRQETQYF. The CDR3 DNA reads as TGTGCCAGCAGCTGGAGGGGGCGCCAAGAGACCCAGTACTTC.

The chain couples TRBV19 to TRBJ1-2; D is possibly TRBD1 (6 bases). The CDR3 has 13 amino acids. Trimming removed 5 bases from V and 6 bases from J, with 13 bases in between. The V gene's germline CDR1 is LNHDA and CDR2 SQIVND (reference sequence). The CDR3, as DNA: TGTGCCAGTAGTGTCGGGACAATCGATGGCTACACCTTC. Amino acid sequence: CASSVGTIDGYTF. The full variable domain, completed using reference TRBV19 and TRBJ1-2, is DGGITQSPKYLFRKEGQNVTLSCEQNLNHDAMYWYRQDPGQGLRLIYYSQIVNDFQKGDIAEGYSVSREKKESFPLTVTSAQKNPTAFYLCASSVGTIDGYTFGSGTRLTVV.

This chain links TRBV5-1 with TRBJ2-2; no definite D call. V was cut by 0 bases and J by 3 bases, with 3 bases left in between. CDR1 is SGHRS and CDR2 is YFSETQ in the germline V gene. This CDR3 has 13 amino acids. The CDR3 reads CASSLADTGELFF. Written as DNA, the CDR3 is TGCGCCAGCAGCTTGGCCGACACCGGGGAGCTGTTTTTT.

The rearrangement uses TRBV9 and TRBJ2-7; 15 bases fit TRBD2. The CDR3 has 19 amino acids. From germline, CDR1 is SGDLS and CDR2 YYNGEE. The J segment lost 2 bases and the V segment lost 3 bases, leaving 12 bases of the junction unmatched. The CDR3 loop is CASSAGLAGGLPPPYEQYF. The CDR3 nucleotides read TGTGCCAGCAGCGCAGGACTAGCGGGAGGGCTACCGCCTCCCTACGAGCAGTACTTC.

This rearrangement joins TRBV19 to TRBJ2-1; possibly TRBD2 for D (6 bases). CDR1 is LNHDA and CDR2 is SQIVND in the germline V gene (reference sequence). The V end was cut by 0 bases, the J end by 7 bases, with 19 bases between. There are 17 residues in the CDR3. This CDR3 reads CASSIDLGGVVMNEQFF. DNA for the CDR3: TGTGCCAGTAGTATAGATCTGGGGGGAGTAGTTATGAATGAGCAGTTCTTC.

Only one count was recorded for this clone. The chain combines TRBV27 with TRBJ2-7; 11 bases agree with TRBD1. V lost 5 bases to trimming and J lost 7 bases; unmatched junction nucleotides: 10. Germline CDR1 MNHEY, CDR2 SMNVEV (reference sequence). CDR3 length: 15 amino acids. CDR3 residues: CASSLGQGAHREQYF. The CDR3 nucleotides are TGTGCCAGCAGTCTCGGACAGGGGGCGCATCGGGAGCAGTACTTC.

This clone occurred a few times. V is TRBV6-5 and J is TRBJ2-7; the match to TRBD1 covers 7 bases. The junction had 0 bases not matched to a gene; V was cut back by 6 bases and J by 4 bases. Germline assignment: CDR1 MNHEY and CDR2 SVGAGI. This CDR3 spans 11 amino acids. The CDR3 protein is CASRTGYEQYF. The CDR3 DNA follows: TGTGCCAGCAGGACAGGGTACGAGCAGTACTTC.

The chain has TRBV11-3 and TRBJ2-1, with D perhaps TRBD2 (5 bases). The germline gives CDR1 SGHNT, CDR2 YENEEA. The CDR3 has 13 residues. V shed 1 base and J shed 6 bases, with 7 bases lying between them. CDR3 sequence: CASSLGLANEQFF. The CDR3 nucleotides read TGTGCCAGCAGCTTAGGGCTAGCCAATGAGCAGTTCTTC. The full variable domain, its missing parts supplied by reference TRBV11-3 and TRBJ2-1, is EAGVVQSPRYKIIEKKQPVAFWCNPISGHNTLYWYLQNLGQGPELLIRYENEEAVDDSQLPKDRFSAERLKGVDSTLKIQPAELGDSAVYLCASSLGLANEQFFGPGTRLTVL.

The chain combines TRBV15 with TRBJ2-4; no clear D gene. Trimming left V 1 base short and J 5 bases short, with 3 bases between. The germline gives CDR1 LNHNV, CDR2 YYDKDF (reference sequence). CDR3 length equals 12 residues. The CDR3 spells CATSRAQNIQYF. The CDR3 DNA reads TGTGCCACCAGCAGAGCTCAAAACATTCAGTACTTC.

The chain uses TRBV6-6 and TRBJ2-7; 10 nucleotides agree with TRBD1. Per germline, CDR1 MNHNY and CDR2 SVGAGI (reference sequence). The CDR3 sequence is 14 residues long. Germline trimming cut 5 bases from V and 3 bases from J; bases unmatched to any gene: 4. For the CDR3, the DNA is TGTGCCAGCAGTAACCGGGACAGGGGCTACGAGCAGTACTTC. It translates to CASSNRDRGYEQYF.

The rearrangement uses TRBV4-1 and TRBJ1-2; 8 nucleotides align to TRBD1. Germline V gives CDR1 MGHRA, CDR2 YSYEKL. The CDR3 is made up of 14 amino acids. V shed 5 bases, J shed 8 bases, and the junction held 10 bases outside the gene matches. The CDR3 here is CASSGWTGSEGYTF. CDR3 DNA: TGCGCCAGCAGCGGATGGACAGGGTCTGAAGGCTACACCTTC.

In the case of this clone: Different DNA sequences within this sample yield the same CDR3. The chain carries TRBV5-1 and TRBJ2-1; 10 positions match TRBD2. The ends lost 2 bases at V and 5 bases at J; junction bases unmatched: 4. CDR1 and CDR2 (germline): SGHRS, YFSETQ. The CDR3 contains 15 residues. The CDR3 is CASSFLAGANNEQFF. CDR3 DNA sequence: TGCGCCAGCAGCTTCCTAGCGGGAGCAAACAATGAGCAGTTCTTC.

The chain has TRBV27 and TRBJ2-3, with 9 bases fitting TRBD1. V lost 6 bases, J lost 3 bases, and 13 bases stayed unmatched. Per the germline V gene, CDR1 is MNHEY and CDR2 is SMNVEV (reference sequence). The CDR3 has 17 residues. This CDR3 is CASRTGQGKGNTDTQYF. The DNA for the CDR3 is TGTGCCAGCAGAACCGGACAGGGGAAGGGGAATACAGATACGCAGTATTTT.

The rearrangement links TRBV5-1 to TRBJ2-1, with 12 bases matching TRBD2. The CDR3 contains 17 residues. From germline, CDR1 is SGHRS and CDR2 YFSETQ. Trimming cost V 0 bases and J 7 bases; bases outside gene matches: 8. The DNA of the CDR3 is TGCGCCAGCAGCTTGGGGACTAGCGGGAAAAGGTCTAATGAGCAGTTCTTC. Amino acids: CASSLGTSGKRSNEQFF.

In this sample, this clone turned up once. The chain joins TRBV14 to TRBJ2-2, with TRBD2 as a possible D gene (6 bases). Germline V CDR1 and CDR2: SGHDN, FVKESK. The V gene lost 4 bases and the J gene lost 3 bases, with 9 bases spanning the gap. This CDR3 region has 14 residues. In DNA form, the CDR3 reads TGTGCCAGCAGCCTCGGGAGCTACACCGGGGAGCTGTTTTTT. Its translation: CASSLGSYTGELFF.

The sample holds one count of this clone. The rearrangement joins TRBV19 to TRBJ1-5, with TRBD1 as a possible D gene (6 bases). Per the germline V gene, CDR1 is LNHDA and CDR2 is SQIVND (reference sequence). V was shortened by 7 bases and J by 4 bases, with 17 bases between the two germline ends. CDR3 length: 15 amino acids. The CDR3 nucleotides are TGTGCCAGTAATCCCTGGGGGCTTGAGAATCAGCCCCAGCATTTT. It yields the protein CASNPWGLENQPQHF.

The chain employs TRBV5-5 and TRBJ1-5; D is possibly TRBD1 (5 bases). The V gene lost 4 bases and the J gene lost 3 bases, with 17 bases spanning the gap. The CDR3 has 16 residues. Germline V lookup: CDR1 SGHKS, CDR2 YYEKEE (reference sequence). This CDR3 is CASSARAAADNQPQHF. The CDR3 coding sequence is TGTGCCAGCAGCGCCAGGGCCGCAGCCGACAATCAGCCCCAGCATTTT.

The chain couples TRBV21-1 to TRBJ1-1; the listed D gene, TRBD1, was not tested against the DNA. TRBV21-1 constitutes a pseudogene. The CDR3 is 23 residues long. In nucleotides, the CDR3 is TGTGCCAGCAGCAAGGACAGGGGATCTTTCGAAGGGGCCCCCTCACAGTCGAACACTGAAGCTTTCTTT. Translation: CASSKDRGSFEGAPSQSNTEAFF.

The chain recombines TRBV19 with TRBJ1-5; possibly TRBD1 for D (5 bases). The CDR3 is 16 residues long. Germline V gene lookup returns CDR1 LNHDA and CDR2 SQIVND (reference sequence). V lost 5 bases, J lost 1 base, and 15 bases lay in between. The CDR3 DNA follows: TGTGCCAGTAGTCCTCAGGGACTAGGCAGCAATCAGCCCCAGCATTTT. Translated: CASSPQGLGSNQPQHF.

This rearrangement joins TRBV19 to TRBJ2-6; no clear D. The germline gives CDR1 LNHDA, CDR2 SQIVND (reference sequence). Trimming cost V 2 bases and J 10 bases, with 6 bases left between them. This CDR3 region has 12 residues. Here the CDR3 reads CASSINPNVLTF. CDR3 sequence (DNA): TGTGCCAGTAGTATAAATCCGAACGTCCTGACTTTC.

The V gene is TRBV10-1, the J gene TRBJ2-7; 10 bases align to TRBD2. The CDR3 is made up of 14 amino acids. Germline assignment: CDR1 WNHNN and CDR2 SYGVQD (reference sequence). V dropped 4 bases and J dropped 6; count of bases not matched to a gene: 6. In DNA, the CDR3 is TGCGCCAGCAGTGGAGCGGGAGGGTTCGGCGAGCAGTACTTC. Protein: CASSGAGGFGEQYF.

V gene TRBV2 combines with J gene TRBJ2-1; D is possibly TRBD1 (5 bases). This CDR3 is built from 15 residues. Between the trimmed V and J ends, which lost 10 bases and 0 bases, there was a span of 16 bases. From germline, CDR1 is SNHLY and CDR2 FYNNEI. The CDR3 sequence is CATSKERGSYNEQFF. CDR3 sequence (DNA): TGTGCCACCTCCAAAGAAAGGGGCTCCTACAATGAGCAGTTCTTC.